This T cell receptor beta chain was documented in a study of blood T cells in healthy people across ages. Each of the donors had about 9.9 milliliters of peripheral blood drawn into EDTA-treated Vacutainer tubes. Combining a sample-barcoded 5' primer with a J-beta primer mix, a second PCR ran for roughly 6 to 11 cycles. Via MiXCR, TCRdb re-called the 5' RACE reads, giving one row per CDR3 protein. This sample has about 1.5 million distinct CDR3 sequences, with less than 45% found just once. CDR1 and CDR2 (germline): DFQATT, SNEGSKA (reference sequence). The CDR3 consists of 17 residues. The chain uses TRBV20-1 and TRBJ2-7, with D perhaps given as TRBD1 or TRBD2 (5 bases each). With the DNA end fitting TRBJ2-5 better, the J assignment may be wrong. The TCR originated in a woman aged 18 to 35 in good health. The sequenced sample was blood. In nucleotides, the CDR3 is TGCAGTGCTAGAGATTCTTTTACCGGGACGGCCACAAAGACCCAGTACTTC. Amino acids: CSARDSFTGTATKTQYF.